This is a list of T cell receptor beta chains from one sample in a study of blood T cell repertoires in COVID-19. Sequenced by immunoSEQ multiplex PCR; TCRdb stores in-frame clones only, minus some. The sample holds nearly 350,000 clones, around four fifths seen once. Source material: peripheral blood. Every receptor here comes from a man aged 30 to 45 with active or convalescent COVID-19. Each CDR3 is given with its conserved first and last residue. The D gene is left open where the match is weak. Clone size is shown for a subset of rows, as once, few, many or a class of expanded clone.

>TRBV5-4|.|.|TRBJ1-2
TGTGCCAGCAGCTTGGCATCAACAGGAGCCCTGGATGGCTACACCTTC
CASSLASTGALDGYTF
>TRBV5-1|.|.|TRBJ2-7
TGCGCCAGCAGCCCGGACGGAGGTTCCTACGAGCAGTACTTC
CASSPDGGSYEQYF
>TRBV7-9|.|.|TRBJ1-3
TGTGCCAGCAGCTTAGGATTTACGAGCTCTGGAAACACCATATATTTT
CASSLGFTSSGNTIYF
>TRBV3-1/TRBV3-2|.|TRBD1|TRBJ1-2
TGTGCCAGCAGCAGAGGAGGACAGGCCAGAGATGGCTACACCTTC
CASSRGGQARDGYTF
>TRBV4-2|.|TRBD1|TRBJ1-1
TGTGCCAGCAGCCAGAAAAGGACCGGACAGGGGGCGGCGGGCACTGAAGCTTTCTTT
CASSQKRTGQGAAGTEAFF
>TRBV7-2|.|TRBD1|TRBJ2-1
TGTGCCAGCAGCTTACCGGGACAGGGTGGTAATGAGCAGTTCTTC
CASSLPGQGGNEQFF
>TRBV29-1|.|.|TRBJ2-2
TGCAGCGTTGGAGCGAGGAAGAACACCGGGGAGCTGTTTTTT
CSVGARKNTGELFF
>TRBV19|.|TRBD1|TRBJ2-5
TGTGCCAGCACGGACAGGGGCGATCAAGAGACCCAGTACTTC
CASTDRGDQETQYF
>TRBV28|.|.|TRBJ1-2
TGTGCCAGCACAGGCGAGCTCGACTATGGCTACACCTTC
CASTGELDYGYTF
>TRBV7-3|.|.|TRBJ2-1
TGTGCCAGCAGCTCACTAGGGAATGAGCAGTTCTTC
CASSSLGNEQFF
>TRBV27|.|TRBD2|TRBJ2-3
TGTGCCAGCAGTTCATTTCCGGGACTAACGCAGTATTTT
CASSSFPGLTQYF
>TRBV6-6|.|.|TRBJ2-7
TGTGCCAGCACCCATGGGGCTGAAACCTACGAGCAGTACTTC
CASTHGAETYEQYF
>TRBV19|.|.|TRBJ2-1
TGTGCCAGTAGTAATCAGGGTGCCTACAATGAGCAGTTCTTC
CASSNQGAYNEQFF
>TRBV5-6|.|.|TRBJ1-6
TGTGCCAGCAGCTTGGTCAGGGGAATTGGATCACCCCTCCACTTT
CASSLVRGIGSPLHF
>TRBV19|once|TRBD2|TRBJ2-7
TGTGCCAGTAGTTCAGGACTAGCGGGGACCGAGCAGTACTTC
CASSSGLAGTEQYF
>TRBV5-1|.|TRBD1|TRBJ1-4
TGCGCCAGCAACCTCGACAGGGGCCCTAATGAAAAACTGTTTTTT
CASNLDRGPNEKLFF
>TRBV15|.|.|TRBJ1-4
TGTGCCACCAGCAGAGGGGCCGGCCTTACCTCGGCTAATGAAAAACTGTTTTTT
CATSRGAGLTSANEKLFF
>TRBV2|.|TRBD2|TRBJ2-4
TGTGCCAGCAGGCTGCTAGCGGGAGGCGCTGGGATTCAGTACTTC
CASRLLAGGAGIQYF
>TRBV9|few|.|TRBJ1-4
TGTGCCAGCAGCGACCGAGGCGGGTTTGAAAAACTGTTTTTT
CASSDRGGFEKLFF
>TRBV28|.|.|TRBJ1-1
TGTGCCAGCAGTTTGCAGGGTATTACTGAAGCTTTCTTT
CASSLQGITEAFF
>TRBV19|.|.|TRBJ1-1
TGTGCCAGTACTCAGGGCCCTGAAGCTTTCTTT
CASTQGPEAFF
>TRBV3-1/TRBV3-2|.|.|TRBJ1-6
TGTGCCAGCAGCCAGTCGCGGGGCGGTAATTCACCCCTCCACTTT
CASSQSRGGNSPLHF
>TRBV7-9|few|TRBD2|TRBJ2-1
TGTGCCAGCAGCTCGCTCCAACTAGCGAAGGAGTTCTTC
CASSSLQLAKEFF